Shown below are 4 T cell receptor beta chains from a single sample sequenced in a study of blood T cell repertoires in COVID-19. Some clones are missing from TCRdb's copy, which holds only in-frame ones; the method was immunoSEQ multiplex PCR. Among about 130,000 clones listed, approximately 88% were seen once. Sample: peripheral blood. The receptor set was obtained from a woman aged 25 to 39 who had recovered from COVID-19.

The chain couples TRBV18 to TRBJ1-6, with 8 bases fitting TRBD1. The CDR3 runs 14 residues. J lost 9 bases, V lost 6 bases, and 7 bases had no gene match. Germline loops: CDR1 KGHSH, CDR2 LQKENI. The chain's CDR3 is CASSMTGEGSPLHF. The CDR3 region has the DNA TGTGCCAGCTCCATGACAGGGGAGGGTTCACCCCTCCACTTT.

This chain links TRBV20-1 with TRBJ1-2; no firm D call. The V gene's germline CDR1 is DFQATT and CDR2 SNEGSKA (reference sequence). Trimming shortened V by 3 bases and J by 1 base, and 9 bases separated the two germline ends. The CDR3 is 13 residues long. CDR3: CSASSGDNYGYTF. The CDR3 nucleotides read TGCAGTGCTAGTTCGGGAGATAACTATGGCTACACCTTC.

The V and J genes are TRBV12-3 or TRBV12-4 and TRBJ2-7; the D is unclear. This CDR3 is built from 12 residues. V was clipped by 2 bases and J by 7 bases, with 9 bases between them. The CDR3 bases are TGTGCCAGCAGTTTATCTTCCCGGGAGCAGTACTTC. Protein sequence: CASSLSSREQYF.

In DNA, the CDR3 is TGCGCCAGCAGCCCAAGACAGGGAAATCAGCCCCAGCATTTT. As protein: CASSPRQGNQPQHF. The V gene is TRBV4-1, the J gene TRBJ1-5; 7 nucleotides align to TRBD1. Looked up from germline, CDR1 is MGHRA and CDR2 is YSYEKL. This CDR3 is 14 amino acids long. The V segment lost 4 bases and the J segment 4 bases; nucleotides outside the gene matches: 4.